This is a list of T cell receptor beta chains from one sample in a study of blood T cell repertoires in COVID-19. The repertoire was sequenced with immunoSEQ multiplex PCR; TCRdb's copy has only in-frame clones and lacks some. The sample records some 220,000 clones, approximately 85% being singletons. The sequenced material came from peripheral blood. Receptors originate from a man aged 45-65 years with COVID-19, enrolled during active disease. Both conserved end residues are part of each CDR3. A D gene is named only where the DNA matches it firmly. Only some rows state a clone size, as once, few, many or a class for expanded clones.

D: TRBD2
J: TRBJ2-2
size: .
V: TRBV9
CDR3: CASSVDTSGVNTGELFF
DNA: TGTGCCAGCAGCGTAGATACTAGCGGGGTGAACACCGGGGAGCTGTTTTTT

D: TRBD1
J: TRBJ1-6
size: few
V: TRBV2
CDR3: CASKSTGDNSPLHF
DNA: TGTGCCAGCAAATCGACAGGGGACAATTCACCCCTCCACTTT

D: TRBD1
J: TRBJ1-2
size: .
V: TRBV7-2
CDR3: CASSTWTGGGYTF
DNA: TGTGCCAGCAGCACCTGGACAGGGGGTGGCTACACCTTC

D: TRBD1
J: TRBJ1-4
size: .
V: TRBV19
CDR3: CASRTTGARGEKLFF
DNA: TGTGCCAGTAGAACCACAGGGGCCCGGGGTGAAAAACTGTTTTTT

D: TRBD1
J: TRBJ2-7
size: .
V: TRBV2
CDR3: CASTWDSSYEQYF
DNA: TGTGCCAGCACTTGGGACAGTTCCTACGAGCAGTACTTC

D: .
J: TRBJ2-5
size: once
V: TRBV2
CDR3: CASSGSRQETQYF
DNA: TGTGCCAGCAGTGGGAGTAGGCAAGAGACCCAGTACTTC

D: .
J: TRBJ2-7
size: .
V: TRBV3-1/TRBV3-2
CDR3: CASSVRNEQYF
DNA: TGTGCCAGCAGCGTCAGAAACGAGCAGTACTTC

D: TRBD1
J: TRBJ1-1
size: few
V: TRBV12-5
CDR3: CASGWGTDSTEAFF
DNA: TGTGCTAGTGGTTGGGGGACAGATTCCACTGAAGCTTTCTTT

D: TRBD1
J: TRBJ2-6
size: .
V: TRBV19
CDR3: CASTPTGSGANVLTF
DNA: TGTGCCAGTACCCCGACAGGGAGCGGGGCCAACGTCCTGACTTTC

D: TRBD1
J: TRBJ1-4
size: .
V: TRBV7-9
CDR3: CASSLGQLNEKLFF
DNA: TGTGCCAGCAGCTTGGGACAGCTTAATGAAAAACTGTTTTTT

D: TRBD1
J: TRBJ2-7
size: .
V: TRBV6-6
CDR3: CASSWDRVYEQYF
DNA: TGTGCCAGCAGTTGGGACAGGGTGTACGAGCAGTACTTC

D: .
J: TRBJ1-4
size: .
V: TRBV13
CDR3: CASSLGGVWATNEKLFF
DNA: TGTGCCAGCAGCTTAGGCGGGGTGTGGGCAACTAATGAAAAACTGTTTTTT

D: TRBD1
J: TRBJ1-2
size: .
V: TRBV6-6
CDR3: CASRRDRFLYGYTF
DNA: TGTGCCAGCAGGAGGGACAGATTTCTATACGGCTACACCTTC

D: TRBD2
J: TRBJ2-1
size: few
V: TRBV28
CDR3: CASNKLWGLAGDSYNEQFF
DNA: TGTGCCAGCAACAAGCTGTGGGGACTAGCGGGGGATTCCTACAATGAGCAGTTCTTC

D: TRBD2
J: TRBJ2-1
size: .
V: TRBV5-1
CDR3: CASMIASGVYNEQFF
DNA: TGCGCCAGCATGATCGCTAGCGGGGTCTACAATGAGCAGTTCTTC

D: .
J: TRBJ2-1
size: .
V: TRBV27
CDR3: CASAPKSDRLEQFF
DNA: TGTGCCAGTGCACCTAAATCCGACAGGCTTGAGCAGTTCTTC

D: .
J: TRBJ1-4
size: .
V: TRBV5-1
CDR3: CASSSGPTNEKLFF
DNA: TGCGCCAGCAGCTCGGGTCCAACTAATGAAAAACTGTTTTTT

D: .
J: TRBJ2-7
size: .
V: TRBV6-5
CDR3: CASRQAPYEQYF
DNA: TGTGCCAGCAGACAGGCTCCCTACGAGCAGTACTTC

D: .
J: TRBJ2-1
size: .
V: TRBV15
CDR3: CATSRGFERSEQFF
DNA: TGTGCCACCAGCAGAGGCTTTGAGCGCAGTGAGCAGTTCTTC

D: .
J: TRBJ2-3
size: .
V: TRBV6-4
CDR3: CASSDGLFTDTQYF
DNA: TGTGCCAGCAGTGACGGCCTTTTTACAGATACGCAGTATTTT

D: TRBD1
J: TRBJ1-4
size: .
V: TRBV4-1
CDR3: CASSPLEGAIEKLFF
DNA: TGCGCCAGCAGCCCGCTGGAGGGGGCGATTGAAAAACTGTTTTTT

D: TRBD2
J: TRBJ2-5
size: .
V: TRBV7-9
CDR3: CASSLGLAEETQYF
DNA: TGTGCCAGCAGCTTAGGACTAGCGGAAGAGACCCAGTACTTC

D: TRBD1
J: TRBJ2-1
size: .
V: TRBV19
CDR3: CASSIYRGRGGHNEQFF
DNA: TGTGCCAGTAGTATTTACAGGGGGCGCGGAGGCCACAATGAGCAGTTCTTC

D: TRBD1
J: TRBJ1-2
size: .
V: TRBV24-1
CDR3: CATSDPGQAYGYTF
DNA: TGTGCCACCAGTGATCCCGGACAGGCCTATGGCTACACCTTC

D: TRBD2
J: TRBJ2-1
size: .
V: TRBV4-1
CDR3: CASSQDGWSGGGNEQFF
DNA: TGCGCCAGCAGCCAAGATGGGTGGAGCGGGGGTGGCAATGAGCAGTTCTTC

D: TRBD1
J: TRBJ2-7
size: .
V: TRBV12-5
CDR3: CASGLPTDRDSREQYF
DNA: TGTGCTAGTGGTTTGCCCACGGACAGGGATTCGCGGGAGCAGTACTTC

D: .
J: TRBJ2-1
size: .
V: TRBV5-1
CDR3: CASGGLNNEQFF
DNA: TGCGCCAGTGGCGGACTAAACAATGAGCAGTTCTTC

D: .
J: TRBJ1-1
size: .
V: TRBV18
CDR3: CASSLLVTENTEAFF
DNA: TGTGCCAGCTCACTCCTAGTGACAGAGAACACTGAAGCTTTCTTT

D: .
J: TRBJ1-1
size: .
V: TRBV6-5
CDR3: CASSFNTGNTEAFF
DNA: TGTGCCAGCAGTTTTAACACAGGTAACACTGAAGCTTTCTTT

D: .
J: TRBJ1-3
size: once
V: TRBV21-1
CDR3: CASSKERGRGNTIYF
DNA: TGTGCCAGCAGCAAAGAGAGGGGGCGAGGAAACACCATATATTTT

D: TRBD1
J: TRBJ2-6
size: .
V: TRBV3-1/TRBV3-2
CDR3: CASSPLGQGLSGANVLTF
DNA: TGTGCCAGCAGCCCATTAGGACAGGGGTTGTCTGGGGCCAACGTCCTGACTTTC

D: .
J: TRBJ2-7
size: .
V: TRBV14
CDR3: CASSRAGQLFPYEQYF
DNA: TGTGCCAGCAGCCGGGCGGGACAGCTTTTTCCCTACGAGCAGTACTTC

D: .
J: TRBJ2-7
size: once
V: TRBV15
CDR3: CATSARGQEQYF
DNA: TGTGCCACCAGCGCCCGAGGCCAGGAGCAGTACTTC

D: TRBD1
J: TRBJ2-7
size: .
V: TRBV19
CDR3: CASSIRQGYEQYF
DNA: TGTGCCAGTAGCATCCGACAGGGCTACGAGCAGTACTTC

D: TRBD1
J: TRBJ2-7
size: .
V: TRBV7-2
CDR3: CASSSGGTGVYEQYF
DNA: TGTGCCAGCAGCTCCGGGGGGACAGGGGTCTACGAGCAGTACTTC

D: TRBD2
J: TRBJ2-1
size: .
V: TRBV4-3
CDR3: CASSPLAGANNEQFF
DNA: TGCGCCAGCAGCCCACTAGCGGGGGCCAACAATGAGCAGTTCTTC